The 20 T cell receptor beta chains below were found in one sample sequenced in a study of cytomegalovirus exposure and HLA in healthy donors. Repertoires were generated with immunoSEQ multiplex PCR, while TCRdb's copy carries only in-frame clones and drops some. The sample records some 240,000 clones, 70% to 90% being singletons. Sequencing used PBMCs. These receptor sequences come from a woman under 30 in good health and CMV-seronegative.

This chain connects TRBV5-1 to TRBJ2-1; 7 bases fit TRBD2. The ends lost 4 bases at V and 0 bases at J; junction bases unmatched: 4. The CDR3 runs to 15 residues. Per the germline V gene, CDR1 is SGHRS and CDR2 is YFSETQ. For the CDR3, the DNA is TGCGCCAGCAGCGGCGGGGGATCCTCCTACAATGAGCAGTTCTTC. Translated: CASSGGGSSYNEQFF.

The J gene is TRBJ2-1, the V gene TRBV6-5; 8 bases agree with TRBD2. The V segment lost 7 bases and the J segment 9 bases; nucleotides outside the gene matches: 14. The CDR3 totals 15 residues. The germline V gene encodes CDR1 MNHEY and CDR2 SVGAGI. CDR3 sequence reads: CASTPSLAGHGEQFF. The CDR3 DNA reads TGTGCCAGCACCCCGTCTTTAGCGGGACACGGTGAGCAGTTCTTC.

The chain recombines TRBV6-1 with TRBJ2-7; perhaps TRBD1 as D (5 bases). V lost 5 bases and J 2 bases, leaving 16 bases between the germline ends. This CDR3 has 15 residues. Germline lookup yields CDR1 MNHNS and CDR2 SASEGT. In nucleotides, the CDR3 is TGTGCCAGCAGTAGGACATATTCGGAGACCTACGAGCAGTACTTC. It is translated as CASSRTYSETYEQYF.

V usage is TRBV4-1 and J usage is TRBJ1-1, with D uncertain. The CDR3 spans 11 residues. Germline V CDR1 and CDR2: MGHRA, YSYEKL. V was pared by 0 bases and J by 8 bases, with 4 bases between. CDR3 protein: CASSQDQEAFF. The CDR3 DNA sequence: TGCGCCAGCAGCCAAGATCAGGAAGCTTTCTTT.

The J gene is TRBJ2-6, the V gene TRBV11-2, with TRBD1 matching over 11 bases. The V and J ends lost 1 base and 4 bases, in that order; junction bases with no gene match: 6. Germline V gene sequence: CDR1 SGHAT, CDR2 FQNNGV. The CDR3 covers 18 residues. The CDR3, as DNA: TGTGCCAGCAGCTTAGGTGCGGACAGGGGGCAGGGGGCCAACGTCCTGACTTTC. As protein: CASSLGADRGQGANVLTF.

The CDR3 DNA reads as TGTGCCAGCAGCGTATTTGGAGTTGACACTGAAGCTTTCTTT. Its protein product is CASSVFGVDTEAFF. This rearrangement joins TRBV9 to TRBJ1-1, with unresolved D. The CDR3 totals 14 residues. The germline V gene has CDR1 SGDLS and CDR2 YYNGEE. The V end lost 1 base, the J end lost 3 bases, and 10 bases lay between the germline ends.

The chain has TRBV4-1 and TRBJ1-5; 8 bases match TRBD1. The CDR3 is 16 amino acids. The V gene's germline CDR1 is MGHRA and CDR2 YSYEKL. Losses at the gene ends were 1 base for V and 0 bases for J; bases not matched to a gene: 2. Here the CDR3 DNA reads TGCGCCAGCAGCCAAGGACAGGGGACTAGCAATCAGCCCCAGCATTTT. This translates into CASSQGQGTSNQPQHF.

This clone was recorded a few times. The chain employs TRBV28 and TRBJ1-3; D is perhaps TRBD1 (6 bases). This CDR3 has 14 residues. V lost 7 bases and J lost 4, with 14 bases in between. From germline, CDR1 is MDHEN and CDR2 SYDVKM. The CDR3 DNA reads TGTGCCAGCAACCAACAGGGACTCGGAAACACCATATATTTT. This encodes CASNQQGLGNTIYF.

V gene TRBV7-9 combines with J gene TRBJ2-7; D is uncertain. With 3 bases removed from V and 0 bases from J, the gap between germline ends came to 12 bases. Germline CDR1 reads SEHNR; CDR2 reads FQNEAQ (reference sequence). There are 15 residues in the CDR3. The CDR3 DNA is TGTGCCAGCAGCTTGGGGTGGGGAAACTCCTACGAGCAGTACTTC. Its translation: CASSLGWGNSYEQYF.

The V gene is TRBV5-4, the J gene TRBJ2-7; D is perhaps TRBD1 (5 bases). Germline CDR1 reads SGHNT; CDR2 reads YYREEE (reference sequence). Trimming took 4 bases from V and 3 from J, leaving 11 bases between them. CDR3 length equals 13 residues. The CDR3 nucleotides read TGTGCCAGCAGCGACAGTGGGAACTACGAGCAGTACTTC. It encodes CASSDSGNYEQYF.

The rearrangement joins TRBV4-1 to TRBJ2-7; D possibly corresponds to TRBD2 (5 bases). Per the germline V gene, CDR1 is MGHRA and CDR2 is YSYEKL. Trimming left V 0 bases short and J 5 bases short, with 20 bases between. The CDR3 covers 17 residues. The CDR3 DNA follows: TGCGCCAGCAGCCAAGATCTGGGCCCTCTCGGGGTCGACGAGCAGTACTTC. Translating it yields CASSQDLGPLGVDEQYF.

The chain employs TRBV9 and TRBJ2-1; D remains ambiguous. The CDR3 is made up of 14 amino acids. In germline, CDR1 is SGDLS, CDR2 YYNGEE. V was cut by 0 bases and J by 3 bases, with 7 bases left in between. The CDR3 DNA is TGTGCCAGCAGCGTAGTTGGCAGCTACAATGAGCAGTTCTTC. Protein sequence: CASSVVGSYNEQFF.

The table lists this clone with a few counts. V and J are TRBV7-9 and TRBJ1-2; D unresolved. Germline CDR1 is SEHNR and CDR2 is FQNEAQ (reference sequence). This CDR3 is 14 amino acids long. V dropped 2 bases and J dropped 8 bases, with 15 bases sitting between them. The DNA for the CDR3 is TGTGCCAGCAGCTTAAATTCCCGACGGGAGGGCTACACCTTC. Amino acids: CASSLNSRREGYTF.

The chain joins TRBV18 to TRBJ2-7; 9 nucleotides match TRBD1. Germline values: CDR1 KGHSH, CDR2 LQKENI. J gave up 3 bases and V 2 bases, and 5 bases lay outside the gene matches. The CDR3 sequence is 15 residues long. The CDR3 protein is CASSPGTGFLYEQYF. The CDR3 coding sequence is TGTGCCAGCTCACCAGGGACAGGGTTTCTCTACGAGCAGTACTTC.

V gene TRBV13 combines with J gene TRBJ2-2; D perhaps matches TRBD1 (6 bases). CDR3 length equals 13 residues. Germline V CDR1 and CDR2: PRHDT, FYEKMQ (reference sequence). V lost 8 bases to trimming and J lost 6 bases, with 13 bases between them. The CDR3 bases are TGTGCCAGCTCCAAAGGGGGTCCCGGGGAGCTGTTTTTT. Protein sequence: CASSKGGPGELFF.

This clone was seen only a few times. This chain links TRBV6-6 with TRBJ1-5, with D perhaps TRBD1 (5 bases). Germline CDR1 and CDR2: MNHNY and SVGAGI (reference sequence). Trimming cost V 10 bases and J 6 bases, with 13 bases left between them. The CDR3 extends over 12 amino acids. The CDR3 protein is CATGGLSQPQHF. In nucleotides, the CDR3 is TGTGCCACCGGGGGTTTGAGTCAGCCCCAGCATTTT.

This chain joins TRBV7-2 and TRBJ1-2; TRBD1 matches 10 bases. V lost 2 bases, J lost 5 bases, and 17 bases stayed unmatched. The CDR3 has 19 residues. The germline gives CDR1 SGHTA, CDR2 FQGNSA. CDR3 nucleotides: TGTGCCAGCAGCTTAAGGGGACAGGGGAAAGCCGGATCGCCTTATGGCTACACCTTC. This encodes CASSLRGQGKAGSPYGYTF.

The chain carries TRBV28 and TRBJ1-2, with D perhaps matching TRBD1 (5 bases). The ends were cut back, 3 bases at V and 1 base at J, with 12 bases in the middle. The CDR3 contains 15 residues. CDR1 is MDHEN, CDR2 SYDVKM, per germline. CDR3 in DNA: TGTGCCAGCAGTTTGGTGGGGGGAGGTAACTATGGCTACACCTTC. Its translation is CASSLVGGGNYGYTF.

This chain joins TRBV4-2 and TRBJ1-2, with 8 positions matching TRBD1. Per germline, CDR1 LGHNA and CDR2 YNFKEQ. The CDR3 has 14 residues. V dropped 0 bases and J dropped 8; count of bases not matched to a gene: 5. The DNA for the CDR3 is TGTGCCAGCAGCCAAGACGGGCAGGGGGCGGGCTACACCTTC. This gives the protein CASSQDGQGAGYTF.

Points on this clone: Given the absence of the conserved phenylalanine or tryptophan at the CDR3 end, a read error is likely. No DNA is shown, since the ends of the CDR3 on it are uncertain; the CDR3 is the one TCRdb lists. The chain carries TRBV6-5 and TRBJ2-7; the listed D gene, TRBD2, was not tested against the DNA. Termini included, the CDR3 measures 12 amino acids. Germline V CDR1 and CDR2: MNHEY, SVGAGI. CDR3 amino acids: CASSYERGAVPQ.